The rows below give T cell receptor beta chains drawn from one sample of a study of cytomegalovirus exposure and HLA in healthy donors. The repertoire was sequenced with immunoSEQ multiplex PCR; TCRdb's copy has only in-frame clones and lacks some. The sample has 120,000 or so clones, roughly 10% seen once. Sequencing used PBMCs. The receptors derive from a woman between 18 and 30 years old in good health and CMV-seropositive. The CDR3 runs from the conserved cysteine through the conserved F or W. Fields, in order: clone size, J gene, V gene, D gene, CDR3 DNA, CDR3 protein. A D gene is named only where the DNA matches it firmly. The listing skips clone size in some rows; elsewhere it reads once, few, many or a size class.

- | TRBJ2-7 | TRBV14 | - | TGTGCCAGCAGCGACCTTCGCGCAGGGCAGTACTTC | CASSDLRAGQYF
- | TRBJ2-1 | TRBV28 | - | TGTGCCAGCATGAGGGGGTCAGGGAGAATTGAGCAGTTCTTC | CASMRGSGRIEQFF
many | TRBJ2-4 | TRBV6-5 | - | TGTGCCAGCAGGAGTCCACTAGCCAAAAACATTCAGTACTTC | CASRSPLAKNIQYF
few | TRBJ1-1 | TRBV5-1 | - | TGCGCCAGCAGCCCCTGGGGAGGTAACACTGAAGCTTTCTTT | CASSPWGGNTEAFF
few | TRBJ2-1 | TRBV5-4 | - | TGTGCCAGCAGCAGCACTAGAGGCTATGAGCAGTTCTTC | CASSSTRGYEQFF
- | TRBJ1-1 | TRBV9 | TRBD1 | TGTGCCAGCAGCCCAGGGGGTGTGAGCACTGAAGCTTTCTTT | CASSPGGVSTEAFF
- | TRBJ2-1 | TRBV6-1 | - | TGTGCCAGCAGTGAGAGTAGCAGGGATGAGCAGTTCTTC | CASSESSRDEQFF
few | TRBJ1-3 | TRBV20-1 | - | TGCAGTGCTACTGCTGGAAACACCATATATTTT | CSATAGNTIYF
- | TRBJ1-2 | TRBV2 | TRBD1 | TGTGCCAGCATAGTGGGACAGGGGAGCTATGGCTACACCTTC | CASIVGQGSYGYTF
- | TRBJ1-1 | TRBV6-5 | - | TGTGCCAGCAGTTACAAGAGGGCAGAACAGAACACTGAAGCTTTCTTT | CASSYKRAEQNTEAFF
- | TRBJ2-1 | TRBV28 | TRBD1 | TGTGCCACCAAACAGGGACAGGGGCGAGACGAGCAGTTCTTC | CATKQGQGRDEQFF
- | TRBJ1-2 | TRBV19 | - | TGTGCCAGTAGTAGGACAGAACAAGCTAACTATGGCTACACCTTC | CASSRTEQANYGYTF
few | TRBJ2-1 | TRBV6-1 | TRBD2 | TGTGCCAGCAGGGACAGCGGGAGGGGCAATGAGCAGTTCTTC | CASRDSGRGNEQFF
- | TRBJ2-1 | TRBV6-1 | TRBD2 | TGTGCCAGCAGTGAATGGGGGACTAGCGGAGGGGGTGAGCAGTTCTTC | CASSEWGTSGGGEQFF
few | TRBJ1-2 | TRBV6-6 | - | TGTGCCAGCATGGTAGCTAACTATGGCTACACCTTC | CASMVANYGYTF
few | TRBJ2-7 | TRBV2 | - | TGTGCCAGCAGTGAGGAGAGGGCGACAAGCTCCTACGAGCAGTACTTC | CASSEERATSSYEQYF
- | TRBJ2-7 | TRBV2 | - | TGTGCCAGCAGTGACGGGTCCTACGAGCAGTACTTC | CASSDGSYEQYF
- | TRBJ1-5 | TRBV30 | - | TGTGCCTGGAGTGCAGGGCGGGAGGGTCAGCCCCAGCATTTT | CAWSAGREGQPQHF
few | TRBJ2-7 | TRBV7-2 | - | TGTGCCAGCAGCTCTACTTTGGCGGTCTCCTACGAGCAGTACTTC | CASSSTLAVSYEQYF
few | TRBJ2-1 | TRBV19 | TRBD2 | TGTGCCAGTACTGGGCTGGGACTAGAGAAGCAGTTCTTC | CASTGLGLEKQFF
few | TRBJ2-5 | TRBV6-1 | - | TGTGCCAGCAGTGAAGTAAGATCCCGGAGGACCCAGTACTTC | CASSEVRSRRTQYF
few | TRBJ1-2 | TRBV19 | - | TGTGCCAGTAGCAATCGCGGGGAGCACTTAAACTATGGCTACACCTTC | CASSNRGEHLNYGYTF
- | TRBJ1-1 | TRBV28 | - | TGTGCCAGCACCATCTCGGGGAGGAACACTGAAGCTTTCTTT | CASTISGRNTEAFF
- | TRBJ2-2 | TRBV9 | TRBD2 | TGTGCCAGCAGCGTCCGGAAAGCGGGAGACGTAAACACCGGGGAGCTGTTTTTT | CASSVRKAGDVNTGELFF
- | TRBJ2-3 | TRBV5-4 | TRBD2 | TGTGCCAGCAGCTTGGCCGGGGGGATGGCAGATACGCAGTATTTT | CASSLAGGMADTQYF
- | TRBJ2-7 | TRBV2 | - | TGTGCCAGCAGTGACCTAGGACGGGGGATTTCCTACGAGCAGTACTTC | CASSDLGRGISYEQYF
- | TRBJ2-6 | TRBV19 | TRBD2 | TGTGCCAGTAGTACGGCTAGCGGGAGGAGGTCTGGGGCCAACGTCCTGACTTTC | CASSTASGRRSGANVLTF
few | TRBJ1-2 | TRBV15 | - | TGTGCCACCAGCAGATATACAGGGACCAACTATGGCTACACCTTC | CATSRYTGTNYGYTF
- | TRBJ2-1 | TRBV29-1 | - | TGCAGCGTTGTGGGCTCCTGGGGCCGTATTGAGCAGTTCTTC | CSVVGSWGRIEQFF
- | TRBJ1-1 | TRBV30 | TRBD1 | TGTGCCTGGAGTAGAGACAGGGGGTACGGGGGCACTGAAGCTTTCTTT | CAWSRDRGYGGTEAFF
- | TRBJ1-1 | TRBV28 | - | TGTGCCAGCAGTTTTAAGTTGGCAGGATACACTGAAGCTTTCTTT | CASSFKLAGYTEAFF
few | TRBJ2-2 | TRBV19 | - | TGTGCCAGTATTCTCGACAGGAGCAACACCGGGGAGCTGTTTTTT | CASILDRSNTGELFF
- | TRBJ2-1 | TRBV13 | TRBD2 | TGTGCCAGCAGCCCTAGCGGGGCCTACAATGAGCAGTTCTTC | CASSPSGAYNEQFF
few | TRBJ2-2 | TRBV11-3 | - | TGTGCCAGCAGCCCTGGACAAGCGAACACCGGGGAGCTGTTTTTT | CASSPGQANTGELFF
few | TRBJ2-7 | TRBV7-8 | TRBD1 | TGTGCCAGCAGCGCGGACAGGGTACGAACCTACGAGCAGTACTTC | CASSADRVRTYEQYF
- | TRBJ1-5 | TRBV28 | - | TGTGCCAGCAGGGGCGGGACTGATAGCAATCAGCCCCAGCATTTT | CASRGGTDSNQPQHF
- | TRBJ2-5 | TRBV5-1 | TRBD1 | TGCGCCAGCAGCCGCGAGACAGGGGCGCAAGAGACCCAGTACTTC | CASSRETGAQETQYF
- | TRBJ2-1 | TRBV25-1 | TRBD2 | TGTGCCACAAATAGCGGGAGGGATGTCTACAATGAGCAGTTCTTC | CATNSGRDVYNEQFF
once | TRBJ1-1 | TRBV11-1 | TRBD1 | TGTGCCAGCAGCGCCCAGGGGGTGGGCACTGAAGCTTTCTTT | CASSAQGVGTEAFF
- | TRBJ1-1 | TRBV28 | - | TGTGCCAGCAGTCCTCCGGGGACTGAAGCTTTCTTT | CASSPPGTEAFF
few | TRBJ2-3 | TRBV5-4 | TRBD2 | TGTGCCAGCAGCCTGAGGAGCGGGAGAGGTATAGATACGCAGTATTTT | CASSLRSGRGIDTQYF
once | TRBJ2-2 | TRBV11-3 | - | TGTGCCAGCAGCCCGGGGGTGGCCGGGGAGCTGTTTTTT | CASSPGVAGELFF
- | TRBJ2-7 | TRBV4-1 | TRBD1 | TGCGCCAGCAGCCAGAGCCCGGGACAGGGGGCGGGCGAGCAGTACTTC | CASSQSPGQGAGEQYF
few | TRBJ2-5 | TRBV6-6 | - | TGTGCCAGCAGCCGGACAGAGGGGGAGACCCAGTACTTC | CASSRTEGETQYF
- | TRBJ1-2 | TRBV27 | TRBD1 | TGTGCCAGCAACCCAATGGCAGGGGGCTTAGGTGGCTACACCTTC | CASNPMAGGLGGYTF
few | TRBJ1-1 | TRBV6-6 | TRBD1 | TGTGCCAGCAGTTACTCGGGACAGGACGAAGCTTTCTTT | CASSYSGQDEAFF
- | TRBJ2-2 | TRBV5-1 | TRBD2 | TGCGCCAGCAGCCCGCCGGGACTAGCGGGTGGAAACACCGGGGAGCTGTTTTTT | CASSPPGLAGGNTGELFF
- | TRBJ2-3 | TRBV5-4 | TRBD2 | TGTGCCAGCAGCCCGAGGGCGGGAGAAGATACGCAGTATTTT | CASSPRAGEDTQYF
few | TRBJ2-3 | TRBV6-5 | TRBD1 | TGTGCCAGCAGTTACGGGACAGGGGGCGCAGATACGCAGTATTTT | CASSYGTGGADTQYF
few | TRBJ1-1 | TRBV19 | TRBD1 | TGTGCCAGTAGTGCGAGTCACGGACAGGGTGGCGAAGCTTTCTTT | CASSASHGQGGEAFF
few | TRBJ2-3 | TRBV14 | - | TGTGCCAGCAGCCAAGATCCTTTAGGGGGCACAGATACGCAGTATTTT | CASSQDPLGGTDTQYF
- | TRBJ2-6 | TRBV27 | - | TGTGCCAGCAGTGGGGGGGGCATATATCCTGGGGCCAACGTCCTGACTTTC | CASSGGGIYPGANVLTF
- | TRBJ1-2 | TRBV2 | TRBD1 | TGTGCCAGCAGGGGGACAGTATATTATGGCTACACCTTC | CASRGTVYYGYTF
- | TRBJ2-7 | TRBV6-1 | - | TGTGCCAGCACCTCGTATACCTACGAGCAGTACTTC | CASTSYTYEQYF
- | TRBJ2-7 | TRBV29-1 | - | TGCAGCGTTGTTGGGGGGACCACTAACGAGCAGTACTTC | CSVVGGTTNEQYF